This T cell receptor (beta chain) was recovered during a study of T cells in Graves' hyperthyroidism and ophthalmopathy. Amplified TCR beta CDR3 regions came from RNA transcripts. TCR CDR3 regions were first amplified by RT-PCR with HTBI primers. TCRdb itself ran the multiplex PCR reads through MiXCR, one entry per CDR3 protein. This sample has about 250,000 distinct CDR3 sequences, with approximately 24% found just once. Ophthalmopathy patients all had a Clinical Activity Score of at least 3, a NOSPECS grade of at least 4 and disease under 3 months old. PBMCs were obtained from 10 ml fresh peripheral blood. The CDR3 has 13 amino acids. Trimming removed 2 bases at V and 7 bases at J, with 11 bases between. CDR1 is SGHAT and CDR2 is FQNNGV in the germline V gene.

The sequencing input was blood. The chain links TRBV11-2 to TRBJ1-2, with D maybe TRBD1 (5 bases). The sequence was obtained from a middle-aged woman with Graves' ophthalmopathy. CDR3 amino acids: CASSLNQGGGYTF. CDR3 nucleotide sequence: TGTGCCAGCAGCTTAAACCAGGGAGGTGGCTACACCTTC. The variable domain in full, completed from reference TRBV11-2 and TRBJ1-2, reads EAGVAQSPRYKIIEKRQSVAFWCNPISGHATLYWYQQILGQGPKLLIQFQNNGVVDDSQLPKDRFSAERLKGVDSTLKIQPAKLEDSAVYLCASSLNQGGGYTFGSGTRLTVV.